This is a list of T cell receptor beta chains from one sample in a study of cytomegalovirus exposure and HLA in healthy donors. TCRdb keeps only in-frame clones here, not all; method: immunoSEQ multiplex PCR. The table records 80,000 or so clones, around 78% of them present only once. The specimen sequenced was PBMCs. These TCRs come from a man between 35 and 55 years old in good health and CMV-seronegative. CDR3s include the opening cysteine and the closing phenylalanine or tryptophan. Each record gives: D gene, J gene, V gene, clone size, CDR3 DNA, CDR3 protein. The D gene is left open where the match is weak. Only part of the rows carry a size: once, few, many, or a class if the clone is expanded.

>TRBD2|TRBJ2-7|TRBV29-1|.
TGCAGCGTGCGTGTTGTACTAGCGTTTTCCTACGAGCAGTACTTC
CSVRVVLAFSYEQYF
>TRBD1|TRBJ2-1|TRBV4-3|.
TGCGCCAGCAGCCATGTCGACAGGGGCGGTGAGCAGTTCTTC
CASSHVDRGGEQFF
>TRBD2|TRBJ2-7|TRBV5-4|.
TGTGCCAGCAGCCGAAGCGGGAGGGCCGGGTACGAGCAGTACTTC
CASSRSGRAGYEQYF
>TRBD1|TRBJ2-3|TRBV4-2|.
TGTGCCAGCAGTCCAGGGGGCAGTGGAGATACGCAGTATTTT
CASSPGGSGDTQYF
>.|TRBJ2-1|TRBV7-9|.
TGTGCCAGCAGCCACCCGGACTTAACTAAGAATGAGCAGTTCTTC
CASSHPDLTKNEQFF
>.|TRBJ2-3|TRBV4-3|medium-sized
TGCGCCAGCAGCCAAGACACAGGGTATGAAGATACGCAGTATTTT
CASSQDTGYEDTQYF
>.|TRBJ2-2|TRBV14|few
TGTGCCAGCAGCCAAGATCTTGGGGCCAGGGTAGGCACCGGGGAGCTGTTTTTT
CASSQDLGARVGTGELFF
>.|TRBJ2-7|TRBV15|.
TGTGCCACCAGCACTATTGACAGCTACGAGCAGTACTTC
CATSTIDSYEQYF
>.|TRBJ2-3|TRBV18|few
TGTGCCAGCTCACCCCCGAGCACAGATACGCAGTATTTT
CASSPPSTDTQYF
>.|TRBJ2-3|TRBV30|.
TGTGCCTGGCACAGGGACAGCACAGATACGCAGTATTTT
CAWHRDSTDTQYF
>.|TRBJ2-3|TRBV18|.
TGTGCCAGCTCGCCTAGCGCCAGCACAGATACGCAGTATTTT
CASSPSASTDTQYF
>.|TRBJ2-2|TRBV19|.
TGTGCCAGTAGTACTAGGACGAACACCGGGGAGCTGTTTTTT
CASSTRTNTGELFF
>.|TRBJ2-1|TRBV9|.
TGTGCCAGCAGCGTAGACGGCTCCTACAATGAGCAGTTCTTC
CASSVDGSYNEQFF
>TRBD1|TRBJ2-2|TRBV15|.
TGTGCCACCAGCAGAGATTCATTGGACAGGGTCGACACCGGGGAGCTGTTTTTT
CATSRDSLDRVDTGELFF
>TRBD2|TRBJ2-2|TRBV7-2|few
TGTGCCAGCGCCCGGAAAGAGGGGAGGGCGGACACCGGGGAGCTGTTTTTT
CASARKEGRADTGELFF
>.|TRBJ1-3|TRBV10-3|.
TGTGCCATCAGTGAGTCGACTGGGGCCGGAAACACCATATATTTT
CAISESTGAGNTIYF
>.|TRBJ1-2|TRBV7-3|.
TGTGCCAGCAGCGGAGGGCCCAACTATGGCTACACCTTC
CASSGGPNYGYTF
>.|TRBJ2-7|TRBV7-9|.
TGTGCCAGCAGCTTACTCGGGAGTGAATACGAGCAGTACTTC
CASSLLGSEYEQYF
>TRBD2|TRBJ2-4|TRBV19|.
TGTGCCAGTAGTAAGGGGCTAGCGGAAAATAGCATTCAGTACTTC
CASSKGLAENSIQYF
>TRBD2|TRBJ2-7|TRBV27|few
TGTGCCAGCAGTCCCTGGACTAGCGGGAGGGCCCAGGGGTACGAGCAGTACTTC
CASSPWTSGRAQGYEQYF
>TRBD2|TRBJ2-7|TRBV4-1|.
TGCGCCAGCAGCAGGGAGGGGCAGTTCTACGAGCAGTACTTC
CASSREGQFYEQYF
>.|TRBJ2-7|TRBV5-8|.
TGTGCCAGCAGCCTCCGGACACTTACTACCTACGAGCAGTACTTC
CASSLRTLTTYEQYF
>.|TRBJ2-2|TRBV28|few
TGTGCCAGCAGTTTTCGAGGCGGCACCGGGGAGCTGTTTTTT
CASSFRGGTGELFF
>.|TRBJ2-3|TRBV9|.
TGTGCCAGCAGCGTAGCGGGTTCAACAGATACGCAGTATTTT
CASSVAGSTDTQYF
>.|TRBJ2-3|TRBV25-1|once
TGTGCCAGCAGTGCCTCCGGGGGGCGGGACCTCACAGATACGCAGTATTTT
CASSASGGRDLTDTQYF
>TRBD1|TRBJ2-2|TRBV2|.
TGTGCCAGCAGACAGGGGGCGGGCACCGGGGAGCTGTTTTTT
CASRQGAGTGELFF
>.|TRBJ1-3|TRBV9|few
TGTGCCAGCAGCGTAGCAGGCTCTGGAAACACCATATATTTT
CASSVAGSGNTIYF
>.|TRBJ1-2|TRBV4-3|few
TGCGCCAGCAGGGTGGTGCCGGGTTATGGCTACACCTTC
CASRVVPGYGYTF
>TRBD2|TRBJ2-5|TRBV18|few
TGTGCCAGCCCGGACGGGGGGGAGTATGAGACCCAGTACTTC
CASPDGGEYETQYF
>TRBD2|TRBJ2-7|TRBV28|.
TGTGCCAGCGGATTACGGGGGGGGTTGAAGGACGAGCAGTACTTC
CASGLRGGLKDEQYF
>TRBD1|TRBJ1-2|TRBV15|.
TGTGCCACCAGCTCTGGGGACAGCTATGGCTACACCTTC
CATSSGDSYGYTF
>TRBD2|TRBJ2-1|TRBV19|.
TGTGCCAGTAGAGGACTAGCGGGCTCCTACAATGAGCAGTTCTTC
CASRGLAGSYNEQFF
>.|TRBJ2-1|TRBV11-3|.
TGTGCCAGCAGCTCTAGTAGAGAGCAGTTCTTC
CASSSSREQFF
>.|TRBJ2-1|TRBV7-2|.
TGTGCCAGCAGCGCAACTAGCAGGGAGCAGTTCTTC
CASSATSREQFF
>TRBD1|TRBJ2-7|TRBV28|.
TGTGCCAGCAGTCTAGGCCGGACAGGGGGTTCCGAGCAGTACTTC
CASSLGRTGGSEQYF
>TRBD2|TRBJ2-5|TRBV7-3|.
TGTGCCAGCTCACCTCTAGCGGGAGGAATAGAGACCCAGTACTTC
CASSPLAGGIETQYF
>TRBD1|TRBJ1-1|TRBV2|once
TGTGCCAGCCTCCCCAGGACAGGGGGCGCCCCGGGCACTGAAGCTTTCTTT
CASLPRTGGAPGTEAFF
>TRBD2|TRBJ2-1|TRBV6-1|.
TGTGCCAGCAGTGCCTCAGCGGGATTATCCTACAATGAGCAGTTCTTC
CASSASAGLSYNEQFF
>TRBD1|TRBJ2-1|TRBV27|.
TGTGCCAGCAGTTTATTACGGGACAGGGTGCACAATGAGCAGTTCTTC
CASSLLRDRVHNEQFF
>TRBD1|TRBJ1-3|TRBV5-1|.
TGCGCCAGCAGCCTGACAGGGGACTCTGGAAACACCATATATTTT
CASSLTGDSGNTIYF
>.|TRBJ1-1|TRBV18|.
TGTGCCAGCTCACCACAGCTGCAGGGGATGAACACTGAAGCTTTCTTT
CASSPQLQGMNTEAFF
>.|TRBJ1-5|TRBV18|.
TGTGCCAGCTCACCCGGGGGGGATAGCAATCAGCCCCAGCATTTT
CASSPGGDSNQPQHF
>TRBD1|TRBJ1-4|TRBV6-1|.
TGTGCCAGCAGGGGGGACAGGGAGGTTGAAAAACTGTTTTTT
CASRGDREVEKLFF
>.|TRBJ2-7|TRBV4-2|once
TGTGCCAGCAGCCATGATTTTTTACAGACGTCCTACGAGCAGTACTTC
CASSHDFLQTSYEQYF
>TRBD2|TRBJ2-1|TRBV7-2|.
TGTGCCAGCAGCTTATGGGAGGGCGGAGAGCAGTTCTTC
CASSLWEGGEQFF
>TRBD2|TRBJ2-5|TRBV2|.
TGTGCCAGCAGGGCTAGCGGGAGGCTCCAAGAGACCCAGTACTTC
CASRASGRLQETQYF
>TRBD1|TRBJ1-2|TRBV9|.
TGTGCCAGCAGCGTAGCGGGACAGGGTAACCATGGCTACACCTTC
CASSVAGQGNHGYTF
>.|TRBJ1-5|TRBV4-1|.
TGCGCCAGCAGCCAAGAAGGAGGGAACAATCAGCCCCAGCATTTT
CASSQEGGNNQPQHF
>TRBD1|TRBJ2-7|TRBV7-8|few
TGTGCCAGCAGCTTAGTGGGACAGGGGCCTTCCTACGAGCAGTACTTC
CASSLVGQGPSYEQYF
>TRBD1|TRBJ1-1|TRBV7-9|.
TGTGCCAGCAGCCACAACAGGGGTGGGAACACTGAAGCTTTCTTT
CASSHNRGGNTEAFF
>.|TRBJ2-7|TRBV19|.
TGTGCCAGTACCCAGAGAGGAATAGCGGAGGACTTC
CASTQRGIAEDF
>TRBD2|TRBJ2-7|TRBV6-6|.
TGTGCCAGCAGTTACCGGGGGGAGGAGCAGTACTTC
CASSYRGEEQYF
>.|TRBJ2-7|TRBV27|.
TGTGCCAGCAGGGCGGACAGCCTGGGGGTATACGAGCAGTACTTC
CASRADSLGVYEQYF
>.|TRBJ2-3|TRBV6-5|.
TGTGCCAGCAGTTACGGGCACCCCGCCGATGCGCAGTATTTT
CASSYGHPADAQYF